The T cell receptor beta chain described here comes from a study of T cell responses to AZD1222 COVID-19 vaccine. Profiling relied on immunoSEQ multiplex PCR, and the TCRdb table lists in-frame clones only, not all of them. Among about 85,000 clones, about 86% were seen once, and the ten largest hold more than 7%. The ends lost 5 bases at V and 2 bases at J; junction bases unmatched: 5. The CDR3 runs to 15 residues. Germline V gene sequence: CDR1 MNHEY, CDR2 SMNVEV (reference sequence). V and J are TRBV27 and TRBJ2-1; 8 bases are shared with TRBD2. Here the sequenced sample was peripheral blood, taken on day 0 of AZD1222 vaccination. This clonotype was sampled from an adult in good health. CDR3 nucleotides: TGTGCCAGCAGTGAACGAGCGGGGGCCTACAATGAGCAGTTCTTC. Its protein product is CASSERAGAYNEQFF.